This T cell receptor (beta chain) is from a study of T cell changes during pregnancy in multiple sclerosis. Sequenced by immunoSEQ multiplex PCR; TCRdb stores in-frame clones only, minus some. The table lists under 70,000 clones, around 92% of them singletons, with approximately 0.6% in the top ten. J gave up 11 bases and V 3 bases, and 5 bases lay outside the gene matches. Germline CDR1 reads SGDLS; CDR2 reads YYNGEE. The CDR3 is 14 residues long. This TCR came from a female donor with multiple sclerosis, enrolled in a pregnancy study. This material consisted of CD4+ T cells from peripheral blood mononuclear cells, taken after pregnancy. The gene calls are TRBV9 and TRBJ1-6; 10 bases line up with TRBD1. The CDR3 DNA is TGTGCCAGCAGCGCGGGACAGGGGCCGACACCCCTCCACTTT. It encodes CASSAGQGPTPLHF. The full variable domain, its missing parts supplied by reference TRBV9 and TRBJ1-6, is DSGVTQTPKHLITATGQRVTLRCSPRSGDLSVYWYQQSLDQGLQFLIQYYNGEERAKGNILERFSAQQFPDLHSELNLSSLELGDSALYFCASSAGQGPTPLHFGNGTRLTVT.